This is a list of T cell receptor beta chains from one sample in a study of T cells expressing NK-cell markers. TCRdb reprocessed the 5' RACE reads, with one entry per CDR3 protein and no DNA. This listing includes approximately 460,000 distinct CDR3 sequences. The sample comprised blood T cells: a sorted CD56 or NKG2C T cell subset, CD4+ or CD8+ T cells, or bulk PBMC T cells (not recorded which). These receptors all come from a woman aged 18 to 75 in good health. Both conserved end residues are part of each CDR3.

cdr3_aa j_call cdr3_length v_call
CASSLGGQGRPYNEQFF TRBJ2-1 17 TRBV11-2
CASSLVQGAGNTIYF TRBJ1-3 15 TRBV12-3/TRBV12-4
CASSQAYSPYEQYF TRBJ2-7 14 TRBV3-1
CASSSLSSGRSDTQYF TRBJ2-3 16 TRBV7-8
CSVGLGPQGKGYTF TRBJ1-2 14 TRBV29-1
CASSSQVLAEAFF TRBJ1-1 13 TRBV12-3/TRBV12-4
CSVETWTGGNIQYF TRBJ2-4 14 TRBV29-1
CASSVGGSPLHF TRBJ1-6 12 TRBV9
CASSSHRGQGTEAFF TRBJ1-1 15 TRBV12-3/TRBV12-4
CASSSPGQGEKLFF TRBJ1-4 14 TRBV5-4
CASRPAVRRGQETQYF TRBJ2-5 16 TRBV5-6
CASGPLERGMYNEQFF TRBJ2-1 16 TRBV12-5
CASSLGGGSAYNEQFF TRBJ2-1 16 TRBV7-2
CASSEGLAGTDTQYF TRBJ2-3 15 TRBV7-3
CASSYYGRKNGYTF TRBJ1-2 14 TRBV6-5
CASSSPQTSGQDSSTDTQYF TRBJ2-3 20 TRBV12-3/TRBV12-4
CASRPTGGTSSSYNEQFF TRBJ2-1 18 TRBV28
CASSQEFRNEQFF TRBJ2-1 13 TRBV3-1
CSASLGGEPQHF TRBJ1-5 12 TRBV20-1
CASSFWSGANVLTF TRBJ2-6 14 TRBV12-3/TRBV12-4
CASSSPGLKYNEQFF TRBJ2-1 15 TRBV12-3/TRBV12-4
CASSFRDTIYF TRBJ1-3 11 TRBV5-1
CASIGRGDTQYF TRBJ2-3 12 TRBV7-8
CASSEMVPYEQYF TRBJ2-7 13 TRBV21-1
CSARPTGGHTEAFF TRBJ1-1 14 TRBV20-1
CASSHAQKGYGYTF TRBJ1-2 14 TRBV4-3
CSRSTAVTPTQYF TRBJ2-3 13 TRBV20-1
CASRVLAGDTGELFF TRBJ2-2 15 TRBV7-2
CASSQAEWGAGTDTQYF TRBJ2-3 17 TRBV3-1
CSARQRLAGGLREQYF TRBJ2-7 16 TRBV20-1
CASSQGTGAQYTDTQYF TRBJ2-3 17 TRBV4-3
CASSPRLSTSGRGEDTQYF TRBJ2-3 19 TRBV7-8
CASRYRGSPDTQYF TRBJ2-3 14 TRBV6-5
CASSPGTHYEQYF TRBJ2-7 13 TRBV6-1
CASSYSGWGFTNEQFF TRBJ2-1 16 TRBV6-5
CASSSATGKLSGNTIYF TRBJ1-3 17 TRBV12-3/TRBV12-4
CASSYSSQMYF TRBJ2-4 11 TRBV11-2
CASSLARKRTYEQYF TRBJ2-7 15 TRBV12-3/TRBV12-4
CAISEGTLNTEAFF TRBJ1-1 14 TRBV10-3
CASSPSTGNTGELFF TRBJ2-2 15 TRBV4-1